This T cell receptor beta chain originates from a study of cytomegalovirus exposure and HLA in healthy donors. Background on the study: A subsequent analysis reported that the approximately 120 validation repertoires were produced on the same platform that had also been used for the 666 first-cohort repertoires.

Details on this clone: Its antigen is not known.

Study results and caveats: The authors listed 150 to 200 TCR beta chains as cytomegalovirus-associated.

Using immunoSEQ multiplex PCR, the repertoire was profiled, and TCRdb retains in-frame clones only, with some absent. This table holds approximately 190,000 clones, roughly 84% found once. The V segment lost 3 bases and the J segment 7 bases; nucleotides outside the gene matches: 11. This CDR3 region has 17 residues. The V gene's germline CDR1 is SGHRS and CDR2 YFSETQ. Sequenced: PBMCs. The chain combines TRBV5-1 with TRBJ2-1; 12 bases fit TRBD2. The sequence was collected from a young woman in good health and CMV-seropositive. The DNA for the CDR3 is TGCGCCAGCAGCTATAATACCGGGACTAGCGGGCAAAATGAGCAGTTCTTC. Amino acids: CASSYNTGTSGQNEQFF.